This T cell receptor (beta chain) stems from a study of blood T cell repertoires in COVID-19. Authors' data handling: Reference gene primers were amplified, and this amplification served to estimate nucleated cell counts. TCRdb keeps only in-frame clones here, not all; method: immunoSEQ multiplex PCR. V and J calls and clone size are copied from that table; D and trimming were computed from the DNA. Of 280,000 or so clones listed, approximately 89% are singletons. Concerning this clone: Other DNA sequences in this specimen translate into the identical CDR3.

Material: peripheral blood. The source is a woman aged 25 to 39 who had recovered from COVID-19.

CDR3 sequence reads: CASSRDRGETQYF. The CDR3 nucleotides read TGTGCCAGCAGCCGGGACAGGGGAGAGACCCAGTACTTC. The chain combines TRBV11-3 with TRBJ2-5; 10 positions agree with TRBD1. CDR1 is SGHNT, CDR2 YENEEA, per germline. The V segment lost 5 bases and the J segment 4 bases; nucleotides outside the gene matches: 1. The length of the CDR3 is 13 residues.